The entry below gives a single T cell receptor beta chain sequence along with its context. Its antigen is unidentified. The germline V and J ends were trimmed by 2 bases and 0 bases, with 12 bases remaining between them. Germline assignment: CDR1 SGHTS and CDR2 YDEGEE. There are 16 residues in the CDR3. Positively selected for CCR7, the CD45RO-negative cells used as naive CD8 cells excluded terminally differentiated effector memory CD45RA+ cells. The entry originates in a study of shared clonotypes between healthy human individuals. General study findings and limits: Larger estimated richness was generally recorded for naive subsets relative to memory subsets.

Replicate PCRs from sorted subsets contained roughly 200 ng DNA, which is some 32,000 T cell genomes. Libraries were prepared by immunoSEQ multiplex PCR; TCRdb keeps only in-frame clonotypes and omits some of them. The sample lists roughly 570,000 clones, 95% to 98% occurring once. The sequenced sample consisted of naive CD8+ T cells sorted from blood. The source of this sequence is a man aged 30 to 45 in good health. V and J are TRBV5-8 and TRBJ2-1, with unresolved D. CDR3 DNA sequence: TGTGCCAGCAGCTTCGTTAGGGCAGACTCCTACAATGAGCAGTTCTTC. Its translation is CASSFVRADSYNEQFF. The variable domain in full, completed from reference TRBV5-8 and TRBJ2-1, reads EAGVTQSPTHLIKTRGQQATLRCSPISGHTSVYWYQQALGLGLQFLLWYDEGEERNRGNFPPRFSGRQFPNYSSELNVNALELEDSALYLCASSFVRADSYNEQFFGPGTRLTVL.